This T cell receptor beta chain appears in the sequencing data of a study of PD-1 blockade in classical Hodgkin lymphoma. The germline V and J ends were trimmed by 6 bases and 0 bases, with 19 bases remaining between them. The CDR3 has 17 residues. Germline loops: CDR1 SGHAT, CDR2 FQNNGV. Every patient relapsed after autologous stem cell transplantation, and brentuximab vedotin exposure varied. The table came from immunoSEQ multiplex PCR; TCRdb's copy has only in-frame clones and leaves some out. The sample lists 43,000 or so clones, 73% occurring once. The chain links TRBV11-2 to TRBJ2-3, with unresolved D. Here the sequenced sample was peripheral blood mononuclear cells (PBMCs), taken at baseline. The TCR sequence derives from a human donor with classical Hodgkin lymphoma. The CDR3 DNA is TGTGCCAGCAGACCCCCTACGCGACCAGGAAGCACAGATACGCAGTATTTT. This sequence encodes CASRPPTRPGSTDTQYF.